These 5 T cell receptor beta chains originate from one sample sequenced in a study of blood T cell repertoires in COVID-19 (dated by TCRdb to 2018 to 2021). Library generation was performed with the immunoSEQ multiplex PCR assay. TCRdb limited this immuneACCESS table to in-frame rearrangements with V and J called. A share of clones is missing; checked studies link under half to unresolved V genes, and the rest is unexplained. This sample lists approximately 65,000 clones; approximately 94% were detected once. Approximately 2.9% of the sample lies in the top ten. The sample was peripheral blood. The source of these receptors is a man between 65 and 85 years old with active COVID-19.

This clone showed up just once. This chain links TRBV6-5 with TRBJ1-5; D gene unclear. V lost 4 bases and J 5 bases, leaving 15 bases between the germline ends. The CDR3 covers 15 residues. Germline CDR1 is MNHEY and CDR2 is SVGAGI. In DNA, the CDR3 is TGTGCCAGCAGTTTAGTTCGCGGGTGGGATCAGCCCCAGCATTTT. Translated: CASSLVRGWDQPQHF.

V is TRBV7-2 and J is TRBJ1-5; 7 bases map to TRBD1. CDR1 and CDR2 (germline): SGHTA, FQGNSA. The V segment lost 5 bases and the J segment 6 bases; nucleotides outside the gene matches: 10. CDR3 length equals 15 residues. CDR3 bases: TGTGCCAGCAGCGCCACCGACAGGGATACTCAGCCCCAGCATTTT. It codes for CASSATDRDTQPQHF. The whole variable domain, filled in from reference TRBV7-2 and TRBJ1-5, reads GAGVSQSPSNKVTEKGKDVELRCDPISGHTALYWYRQSLGQGLEFLIYFQGNSAPDKSGLPSDRFSAERTGGSVSTLTIQRTQQEDSAVYLCASSATDRDTQPQHFGDGTRLSIL.

V and J are TRBV18 and TRBJ2-3, with TRBD1 matching 9 bases. Trimming cost V 8 bases and J 3 bases; bases outside gene matches: 12. Germline CDR1 reads KGHSH; CDR2 reads LQKENI. CDR3 length: 16 amino acids. This CDR3 is CASLKQGAMSTDTQYF. The CDR3 DNA follows: TGTGCCAGCCTTAAACAGGGGGCGATGAGTACAGATACGCAGTATTTT.

This chain links TRBV29-1 with TRBJ2-5; perhaps TRBD1 as D (6 bases). Per germline, CDR1 SQVTM and CDR2 ANQGSEA. Trimming took 6 bases from V and 5 from J, leaving 19 bases between them. This CDR3 has 14 amino acids. The CDR3 is CSVKEGAGAETQYF. CDR3 sequence (DNA): TGCAGCGTAAAGGAAGGGGCAGGGGCTGAGACCCAGTACTTC. Full variable domain (remainder filled in from reference TRBV29-1 and TRBJ2-5): SAVISQKPSRDICQRGTSLTIQCQVDSQVTMMFWYRQQPGQSLTLIATANQGSEATYESGFVIDKFPISRPNLTFSTLTVSNMSPEDSSIYLCSVKEGAGAETQYFGPGTRLLVL.

The rearrangement joins TRBV15 to TRBJ1-3, with D possibly being TRBD1 (5 bases). Germline V lookup: CDR1 LNHNV, CDR2 YYDKDF (reference sequence). With 5 bases removed from V and 0 bases from J, the gap between germline ends came to 14 bases. CDR3 length: 16 residues. The CDR3 loop is CATSFTGPFSGNTIYF. CDR3 in DNA: TGTGCCACCAGCTTCACAGGTCCCTTCTCTGGAAACACCATATATTTT.